The following is a T cell receptor beta chain sequence with its context. Its antigen is unidentified. This sample stems from a study of tumor-infiltrating lymphocytes in primary liver carcinoma. Looking at the study overall: Patients diagnosed with primary liver carcinoma received treatment through surgical resection. Findings of the study overall: Among the pair types, tumor region pairs showed more overlap than tumor-adjacent and tumor-blood pairs. Tumors carried a top-250-clone fraction significantly exceeding that of blood (p = 0.039).

Out of unsorted whole blood came the blood RNA, and germline DNA was extracted as well. Prior to the surgical procedure, roughly 4 milliliters of peripheral blood were collected. Priming with a constant-region primer yielded TCR beta cDNA from 400 to 550 ng total RNA. Researchers made the TCR beta libraries by running three nested multiplex PCR rounds with slightly modified ARM-PCR. Rounds one and two of PCR, each of roughly 11 cycles, were primed with TRBV1-TRBV30 forward primers and a C-beta reverse primer. A single record per CDR3 protein comes from TCRdb applying MiXCR to the multiplex PCR reads. The sample yields 250,000 to 350,000 distinct CDR3 sequences, about three fifths seen once. Germline V lookup: CDR1 SGHDT, CDR2 YYEEEE. The V gene lost 4 bases and the J gene lost 7 bases, with 14 bases spanning the gap. The CDR3 is made up of 13 amino acids.

J is TRBJ1-1 and V is TRBV5-6; no definite D call. The clonotype was recovered from a woman in her thirties with primary liver carcinoma and hepatitis B virus infection. Material for sequencing was peripheral blood. CDR3 sequence (DNA): TGTGCCAGCAGCCGTCAAATCGGTTATGAAGCTTTCTTT. Its protein is CASSRQIGYEAFF.